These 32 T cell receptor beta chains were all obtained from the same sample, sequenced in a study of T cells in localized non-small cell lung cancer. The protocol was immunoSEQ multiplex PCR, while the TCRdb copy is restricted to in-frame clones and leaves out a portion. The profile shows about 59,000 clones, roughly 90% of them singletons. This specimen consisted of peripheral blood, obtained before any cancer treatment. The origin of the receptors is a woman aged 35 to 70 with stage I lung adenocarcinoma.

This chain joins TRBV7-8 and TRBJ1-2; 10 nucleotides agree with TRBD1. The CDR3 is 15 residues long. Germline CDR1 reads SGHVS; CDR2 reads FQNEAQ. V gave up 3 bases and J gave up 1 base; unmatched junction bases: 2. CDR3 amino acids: CASSLGTGVNYGYTF. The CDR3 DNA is TGTGCCAGCAGCTTGGGGACAGGGGTTAACTATGGCTACACCTTC.

CDR3 amino acids: CAWTGAVTEKLFF. In DNA form, the CDR3 reads TGTGCCTGGACCGGGGCGGTGACAGAAAAACTGTTTTTT. J is TRBJ1-4 and V is TRBV30; D is perhaps TRBD1 (5 bases). Germline V gene data show CDR1 as GTSNPN and CDR2 as SVGIG (reference sequence). CDR3 length: 13 amino acids. V gave up 4 bases and J gave up 8 bases, with 14 bases separating them.

The CDR3 sequence is CASSEGGILYNEQFF. CDR3 nucleotides: TGTGCCAGCAGCGAGGGGGGAATCCTCTACAATGAGCAGTTCTTC. The gene calls are TRBV2 and TRBJ2-1; the D call may be TRBD1 or TRBD2 (6 bases each). V lost 6 bases and J lost 3, with 15 bases in between. CDR1 and CDR2 (germline): SNHLY, FYNNEI. This CDR3 region has 15 residues.

The CDR3 loop reads CASSPSVSLHNEQFF. CDR3 DNA: TGTGCCAGCAGCCCCAGTGTTTCTCTACACAATGAGCAGTTCTTC. The V gene is TRBV28, the J gene TRBJ2-1; D gene unclear. V was pared by 6 bases and J by 5 bases, with 17 bases between. CDR1 and CDR2 (germline): MDHEN, SYDVKM. This CDR3 is built from 15 residues.

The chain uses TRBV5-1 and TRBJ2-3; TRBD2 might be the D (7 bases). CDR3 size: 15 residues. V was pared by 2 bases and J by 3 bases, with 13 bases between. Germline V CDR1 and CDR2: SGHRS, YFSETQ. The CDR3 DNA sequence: TGCGCCAGCAGCTTTGCGGGGGCGGGTACAGATACGCAGTATTTT. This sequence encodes CASSFAGAGTDTQYF.

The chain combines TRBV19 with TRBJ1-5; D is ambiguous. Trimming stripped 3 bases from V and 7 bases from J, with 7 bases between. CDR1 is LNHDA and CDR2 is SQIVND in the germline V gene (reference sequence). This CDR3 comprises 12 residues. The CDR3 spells CASSIEGQPQHF. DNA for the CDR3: TGTGCCAGTAGTATTGAAGGACAGCCCCAGCATTTT.

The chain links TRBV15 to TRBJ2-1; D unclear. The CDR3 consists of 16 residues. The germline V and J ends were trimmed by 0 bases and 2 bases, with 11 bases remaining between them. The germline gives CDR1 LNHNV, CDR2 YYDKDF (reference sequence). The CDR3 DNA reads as TGTGCCACCAGCAGAGATTTGGCCTTCGCCTACAATGAGCAGTTCTTC. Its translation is CATSRDLAFAYNEQFF.

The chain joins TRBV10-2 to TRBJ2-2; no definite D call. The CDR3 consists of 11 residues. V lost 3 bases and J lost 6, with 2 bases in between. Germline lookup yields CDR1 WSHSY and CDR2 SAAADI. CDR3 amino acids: CASSDAGELFF. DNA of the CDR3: TGCGCCAGCAGTGATGCCGGGGAGCTGTTTTTT.

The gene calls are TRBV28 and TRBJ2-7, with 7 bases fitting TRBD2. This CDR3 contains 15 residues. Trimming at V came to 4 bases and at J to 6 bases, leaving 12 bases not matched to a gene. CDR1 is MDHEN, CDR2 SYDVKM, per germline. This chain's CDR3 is CASSSAGGRAGEQYF. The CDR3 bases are TGTGCCAGCAGTTCCGCAGGTGGGAGGGCGGGCGAGCAGTACTTC.

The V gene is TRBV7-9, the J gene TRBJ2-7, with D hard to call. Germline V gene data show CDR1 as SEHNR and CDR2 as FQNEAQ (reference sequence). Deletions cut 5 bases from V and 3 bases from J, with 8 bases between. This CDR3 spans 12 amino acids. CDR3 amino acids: CASSVSYYEQYF. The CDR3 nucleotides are TGTGCCAGCAGCGTATCGTACTACGAGCAGTACTTC.

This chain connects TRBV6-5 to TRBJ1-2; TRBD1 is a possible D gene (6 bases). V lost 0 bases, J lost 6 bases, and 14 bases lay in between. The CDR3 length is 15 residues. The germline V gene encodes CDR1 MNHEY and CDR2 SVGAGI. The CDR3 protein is CASSYSTGAGHGYTF. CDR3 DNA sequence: TGTGCCAGCAGTTACTCGACGGGGGCAGGACATGGCTACACCTTC.

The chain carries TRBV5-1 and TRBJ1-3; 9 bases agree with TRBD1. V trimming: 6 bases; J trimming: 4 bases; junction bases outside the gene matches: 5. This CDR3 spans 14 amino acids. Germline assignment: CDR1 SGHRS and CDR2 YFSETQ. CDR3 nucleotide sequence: TGCGCCAGCAAGCCGGGACAGGGAGGAAACACCATATATTTT. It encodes CASKPGQGGNTIYF.

The CDR3 DNA follows: TGTGCCAGCAGTTGGTCTAGCGGGGGGGCAAACAATGAGCAGTTCTTC. It specifies CASSWSSGGANNEQFF. The chain combines TRBV27 with TRBJ2-1; 12 bases align to TRBD2. CDR3 size: 16 residues. V shed 4 bases, J shed 5 bases, and the junction held 6 bases outside the gene matches. Germline V gene lookup returns CDR1 MNHEY and CDR2 SMNVEV (reference sequence).

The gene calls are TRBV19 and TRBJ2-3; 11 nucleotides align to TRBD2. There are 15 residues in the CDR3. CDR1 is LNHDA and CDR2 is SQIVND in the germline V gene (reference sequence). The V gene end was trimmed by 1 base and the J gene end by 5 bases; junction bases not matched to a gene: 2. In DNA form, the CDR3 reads TGTGCCAGTAGTATAGCTAGCGGGGGGTTAGATACGCAGTATTTT. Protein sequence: CASSIASGGLDTQYF.

The CDR3 DNA follows: TGTGCCAGCAGCTCCAGGGCGGGGAACACTGAAGCTTTCTTT. Protein product: CASSSRAGNTEAFF. The rearrangement joins TRBV7-9 to TRBJ1-1; a weak D match, TRBD1 (5 bases). Trimming stripped 4 bases from V and 1 base from J, with 10 bases between. The CDR3 contains 14 residues. Germline values: CDR1 SEHNR, CDR2 FQNEAQ (reference sequence).

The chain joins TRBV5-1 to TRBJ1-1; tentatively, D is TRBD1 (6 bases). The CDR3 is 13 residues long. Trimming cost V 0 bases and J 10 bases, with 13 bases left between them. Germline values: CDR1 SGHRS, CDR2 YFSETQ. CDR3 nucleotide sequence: TGCGCCAGCAGCTTGGAGTACAGGGCGGGAGCTTTCTTT. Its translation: CASSLEYRAGAFF.

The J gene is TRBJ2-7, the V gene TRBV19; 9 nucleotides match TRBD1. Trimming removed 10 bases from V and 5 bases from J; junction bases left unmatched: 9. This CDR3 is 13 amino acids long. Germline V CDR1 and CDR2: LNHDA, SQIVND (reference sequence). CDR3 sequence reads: CATSDRGGNEQYF. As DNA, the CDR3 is TGTGCCACCTCGGACAGGGGTGGTAACGAGCAGTACTTC.

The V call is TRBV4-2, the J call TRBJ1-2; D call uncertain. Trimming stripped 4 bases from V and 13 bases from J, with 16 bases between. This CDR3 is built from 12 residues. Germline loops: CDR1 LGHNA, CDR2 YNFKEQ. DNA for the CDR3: TGTGCCAGCAGCCCGGACGGCCGTATCGGCACCTTC. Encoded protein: CASSPDGRIGTF.

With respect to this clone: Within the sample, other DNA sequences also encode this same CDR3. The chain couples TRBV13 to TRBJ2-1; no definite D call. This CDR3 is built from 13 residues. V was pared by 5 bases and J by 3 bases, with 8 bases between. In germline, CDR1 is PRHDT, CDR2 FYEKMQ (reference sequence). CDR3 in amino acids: CASSPRSYNEQFF. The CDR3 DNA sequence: TGTGCCAGCAGCCCCCGGAGCTACAATGAGCAGTTCTTC.

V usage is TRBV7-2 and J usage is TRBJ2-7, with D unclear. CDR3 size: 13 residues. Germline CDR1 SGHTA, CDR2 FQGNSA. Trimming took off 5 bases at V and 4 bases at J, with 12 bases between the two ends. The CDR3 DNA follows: TGTGCCAGCAGCAACCGTCCTCCGTACGAGCAGTACTTC. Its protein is CASSNRPPYEQYF.

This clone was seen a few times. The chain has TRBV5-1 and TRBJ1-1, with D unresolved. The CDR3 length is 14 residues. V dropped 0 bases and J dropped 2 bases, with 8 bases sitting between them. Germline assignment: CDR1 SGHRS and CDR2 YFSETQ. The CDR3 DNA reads TGCGCCAGCAGCTTGGACGGATTAAACACTGAAGCTTTCTTT. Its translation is CASSLDGLNTEAFF.

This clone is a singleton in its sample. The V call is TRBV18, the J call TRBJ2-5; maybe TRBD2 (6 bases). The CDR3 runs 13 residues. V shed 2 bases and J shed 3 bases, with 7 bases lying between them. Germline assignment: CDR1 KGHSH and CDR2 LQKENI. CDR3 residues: CASSPRREETQYF. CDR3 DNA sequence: TGTGCCAGCTCACCAAGGAGGGAAGAGACCCAGTACTTC.

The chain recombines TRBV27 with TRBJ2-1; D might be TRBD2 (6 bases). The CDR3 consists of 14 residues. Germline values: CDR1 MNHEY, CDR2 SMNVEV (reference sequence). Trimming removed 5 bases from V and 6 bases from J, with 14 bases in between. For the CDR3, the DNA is TGTGCCAGCAGTCCCTGGACTATGGGCAATGAGCAGTTCTTC. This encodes CASSPWTMGNEQFF.

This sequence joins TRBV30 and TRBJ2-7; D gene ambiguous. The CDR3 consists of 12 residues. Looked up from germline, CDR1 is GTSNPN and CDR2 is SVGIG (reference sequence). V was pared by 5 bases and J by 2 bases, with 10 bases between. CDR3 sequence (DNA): TGTGCCTGGTCTAGGGCTACCTACGAGCAGTACTTC. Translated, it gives CAWSRATYEQYF.

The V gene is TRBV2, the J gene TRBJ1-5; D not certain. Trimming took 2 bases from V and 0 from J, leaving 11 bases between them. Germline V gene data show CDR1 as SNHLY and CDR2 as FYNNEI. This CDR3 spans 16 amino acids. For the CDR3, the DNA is TGTGCCAGCAGTGAAATTCCACATTATAGCAATCAGCCCCAGCATTTT. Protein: CASSEIPHYSNQPQHF.

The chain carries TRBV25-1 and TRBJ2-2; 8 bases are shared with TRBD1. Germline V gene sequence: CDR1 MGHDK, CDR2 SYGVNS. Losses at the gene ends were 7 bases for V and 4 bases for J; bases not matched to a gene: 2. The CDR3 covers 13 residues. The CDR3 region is CASKTGGTGELFF. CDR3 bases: TGTGCCAGCAAAACAGGGGGCACCGGGGAGCTGTTTTTT. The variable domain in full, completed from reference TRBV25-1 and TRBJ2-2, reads EADIYQTPRYLVIGTGKKITLECSQTMGHDKMYWYQQDPGMELHLIHYSYGVNSTEKGDLSSESTVSRIRTEHFPLTLESARPSHTSQYLCASKTGGTGELFFGEGSRLTVL.

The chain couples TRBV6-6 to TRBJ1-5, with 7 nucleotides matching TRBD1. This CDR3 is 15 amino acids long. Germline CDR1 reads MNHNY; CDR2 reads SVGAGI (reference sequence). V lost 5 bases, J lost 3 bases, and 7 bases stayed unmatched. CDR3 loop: CASSPTTGINQPQHF. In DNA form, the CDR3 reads TGTGCCAGCAGTCCTACGACAGGGATCAATCAGCCCCAGCATTTT.

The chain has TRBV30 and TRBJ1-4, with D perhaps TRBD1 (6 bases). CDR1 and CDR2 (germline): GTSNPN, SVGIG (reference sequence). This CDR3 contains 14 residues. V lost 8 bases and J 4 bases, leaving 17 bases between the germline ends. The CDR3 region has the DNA TGTGCCGGGACAAGAAAGGTCTTTAATGAAAAACTGTTTTTT. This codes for CAGTRKVFNEKLFF.

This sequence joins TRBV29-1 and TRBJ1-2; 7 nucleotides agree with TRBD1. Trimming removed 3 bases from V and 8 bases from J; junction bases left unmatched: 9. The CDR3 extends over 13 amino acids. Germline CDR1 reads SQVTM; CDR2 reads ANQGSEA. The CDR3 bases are TGCAGCGTTGAGGGACAGAACCTTCGGGGCTACACCTTC. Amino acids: CSVEGQNLRGYTF.

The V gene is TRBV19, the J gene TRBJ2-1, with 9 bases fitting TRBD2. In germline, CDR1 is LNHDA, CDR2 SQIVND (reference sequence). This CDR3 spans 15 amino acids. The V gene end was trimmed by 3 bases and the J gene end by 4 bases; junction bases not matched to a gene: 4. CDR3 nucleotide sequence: TGTGCCAGTAGTATCGGCGGGGGGGCTTACAATGAGCAGTTCTTC. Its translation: CASSIGGGAYNEQFF. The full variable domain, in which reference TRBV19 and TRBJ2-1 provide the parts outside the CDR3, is DGGITQSPKYLFRKEGQNVTLSCEQNLNHDAMYWYRQDPGQGLRLIYYSQIVNDFQKGDIAEGYSVSREKKESFPLTVTSAQKNPTAFYLCASSIGGGAYNEQFFGPGTRLTVL.

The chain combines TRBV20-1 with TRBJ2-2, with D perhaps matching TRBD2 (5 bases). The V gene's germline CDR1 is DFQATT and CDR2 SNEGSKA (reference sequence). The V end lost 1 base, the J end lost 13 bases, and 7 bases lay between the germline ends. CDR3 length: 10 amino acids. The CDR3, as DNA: TGCAGTGCTAGAGGGACTGCGCTGTTTTTT. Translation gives CSARGTALFF.

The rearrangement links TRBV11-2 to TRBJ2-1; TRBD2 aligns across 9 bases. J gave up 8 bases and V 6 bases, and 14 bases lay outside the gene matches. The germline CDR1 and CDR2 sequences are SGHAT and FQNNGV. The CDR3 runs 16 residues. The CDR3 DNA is TGTGCCAGCAGTCGGTCCTTAGCGGGAGCGGGGGATGAGCAGTTCTTC. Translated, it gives CASSRSLAGAGDEQFF. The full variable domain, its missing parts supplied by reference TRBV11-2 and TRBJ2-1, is EAGVAQSPRYKIIEKRQSVAFWCNPISGHATLYWYQQILGQGPKLLIQFQNNGVVDDSQLPKDRFSAERLKGVDSTLKIQPAKLEDSAVYLCASSRSLAGAGDEQFFGPGTRLTVL.